This T cell receptor beta chain is from a study of regulatory T cells in long-lasting Graves disease. The CDR3 is 10 residues long. Germline V gene sequence: CDR1 SNHLY, CDR2 FYNNEI. Trimming took 7 bases from V and 5 from J, leaving 6 bases between them. Time point denoted: newly diagnosed GD, antithyroid drugs for less than 3 months. Generation of the TCR library employed RNA extracted from PBMCs. Library construction for TCR beta used iRepertoire HTBI primers and Arm-PCR of CDR3 regions. TCRdb reprocessed the multiplex PCR reads with MiXCR, giving one entry per CDR3 protein. The repertoire holds fewer than 500,000 distinct CDR3 sequences, with about 17% as singletons. This sample also appeared in a second study, on T cells in Graves' hyperthyroidism and ophthalmopathy. As that report states: Also found in blood were most expanded thyroid clonotypes above 0.001. The model anticipated ophthalmopathy a median about six months pre-onset.

This TCR derives from a man in his forties with Graves disease. V usage is TRBV2 and J usage is TRBJ2-7; unclear D gene. Sequences were derived from peripheral blood mononuclear cells (PBMCs), sampled at new diagnosis, from a patient treated with antithyroid drugs. The CDR3 nucleotides read TGTGCCAGCAACGGCAACGAGCAGTACTTC. This codes for CASNGNEQYF.